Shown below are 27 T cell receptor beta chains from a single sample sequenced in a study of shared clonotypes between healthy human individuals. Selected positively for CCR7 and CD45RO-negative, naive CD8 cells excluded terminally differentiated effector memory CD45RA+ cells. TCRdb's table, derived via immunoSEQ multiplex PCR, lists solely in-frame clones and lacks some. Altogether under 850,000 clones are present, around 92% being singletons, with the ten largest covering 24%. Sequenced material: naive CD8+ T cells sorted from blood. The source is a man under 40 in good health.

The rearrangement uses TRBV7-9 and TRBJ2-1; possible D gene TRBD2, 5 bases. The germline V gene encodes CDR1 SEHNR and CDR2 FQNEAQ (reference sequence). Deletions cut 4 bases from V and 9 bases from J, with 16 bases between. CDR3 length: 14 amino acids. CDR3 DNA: TGTGCCAGCAGCTCCGCGGGTCCTCCTGCTGAGCAGTTCTTC. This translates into CASSSAGPPAEQFF.

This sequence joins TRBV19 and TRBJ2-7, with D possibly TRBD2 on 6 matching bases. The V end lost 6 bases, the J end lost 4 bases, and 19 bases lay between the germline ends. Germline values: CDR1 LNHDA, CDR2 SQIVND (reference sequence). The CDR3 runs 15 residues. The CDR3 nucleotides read TGTGCCAGTAGCCGAAAGTCCGGGAGTCTGTACGAGCAGTACTTC. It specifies CASSRKSGSLYEQYF.

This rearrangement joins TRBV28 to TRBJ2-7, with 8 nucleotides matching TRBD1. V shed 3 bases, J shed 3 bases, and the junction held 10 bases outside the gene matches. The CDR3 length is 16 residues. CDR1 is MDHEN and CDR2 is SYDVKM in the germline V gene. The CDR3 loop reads CASSFSTGVPLYEQYF. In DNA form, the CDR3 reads TGTGCCAGCAGTTTCTCGACAGGGGTCCCACTCTACGAGCAGTACTTC.

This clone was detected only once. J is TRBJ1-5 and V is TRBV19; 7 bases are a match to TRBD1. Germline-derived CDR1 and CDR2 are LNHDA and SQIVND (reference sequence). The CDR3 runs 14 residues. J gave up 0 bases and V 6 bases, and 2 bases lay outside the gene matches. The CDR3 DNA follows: TGTGCCAGTAGAGACAGGGATAGCAATCAGCCCCAGCATTTT. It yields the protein CASRDRDSNQPQHF.

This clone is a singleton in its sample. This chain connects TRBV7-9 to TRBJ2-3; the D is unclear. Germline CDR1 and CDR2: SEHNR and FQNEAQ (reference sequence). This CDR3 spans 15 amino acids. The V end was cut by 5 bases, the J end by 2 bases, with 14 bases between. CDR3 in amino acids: CASSPLVGPTDTQYF. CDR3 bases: TGTGCCAGCAGCCCCCTAGTAGGCCCCACAGATACGCAGTATTTT. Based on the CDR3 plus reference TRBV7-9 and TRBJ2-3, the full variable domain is DTGVSQNPRHKITKRGQNVTFRCDPISEHNRLYWYRQTLGQGPEFLTYFQNEAQLEKSRLLSDRFSAERPKGSFSTLEIQRTEQGDSAMYLCASSPLVGPTDTQYFGPGTRLTVL.

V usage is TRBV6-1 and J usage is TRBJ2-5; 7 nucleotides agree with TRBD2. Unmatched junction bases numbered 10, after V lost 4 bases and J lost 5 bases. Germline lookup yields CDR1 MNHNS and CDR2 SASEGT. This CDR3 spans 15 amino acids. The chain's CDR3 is CASSVLAGVPETQYF. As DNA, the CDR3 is TGTGCCAGCAGTGTTTTAGCGGGTGTGCCGGAGACCCAGTACTTC.

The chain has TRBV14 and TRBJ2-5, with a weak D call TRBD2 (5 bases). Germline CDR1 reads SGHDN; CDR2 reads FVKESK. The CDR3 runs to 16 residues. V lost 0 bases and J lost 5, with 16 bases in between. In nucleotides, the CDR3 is TGTGCCAGCAGCCAAGAACCCAACGGGATTTGGGAGACCCAGTACTTC. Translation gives CASSQEPNGIWETQYF.

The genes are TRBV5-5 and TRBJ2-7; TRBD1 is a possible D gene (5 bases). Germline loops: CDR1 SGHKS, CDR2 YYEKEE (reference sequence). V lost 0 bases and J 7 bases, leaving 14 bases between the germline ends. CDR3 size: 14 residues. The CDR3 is CASSLGQGPEEQYF. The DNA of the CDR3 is TGTGCCAGCAGCTTGGGGCAGGGCCCCGAAGAGCAGTACTTC. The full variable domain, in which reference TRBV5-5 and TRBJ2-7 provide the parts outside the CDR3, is DAGVTQSPTHLIKTRGQQVTLRCSPISGHKSVSWYQQVLGQGPQFIFQYYEKEERGRGNFPDRFSARQFPNYSSELNVNALLLGDSALYLCASSLGQGPEEQYFGPGTRLTVT.

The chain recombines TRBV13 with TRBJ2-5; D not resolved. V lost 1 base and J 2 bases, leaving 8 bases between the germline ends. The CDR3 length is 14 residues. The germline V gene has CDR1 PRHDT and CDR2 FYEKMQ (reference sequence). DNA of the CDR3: TGTGCCAGCAGCTTAGATACTGTACAAGAGACCCAGTACTTC. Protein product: CASSLDTVQETQYF.

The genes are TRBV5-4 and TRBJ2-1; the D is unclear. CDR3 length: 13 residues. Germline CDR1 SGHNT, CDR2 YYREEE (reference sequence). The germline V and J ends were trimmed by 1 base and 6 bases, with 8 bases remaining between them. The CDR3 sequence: CASSLKGLNEQFF. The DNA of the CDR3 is TGTGCCAGCAGCTTGAAGGGCCTCAATGAGCAGTTCTTC.

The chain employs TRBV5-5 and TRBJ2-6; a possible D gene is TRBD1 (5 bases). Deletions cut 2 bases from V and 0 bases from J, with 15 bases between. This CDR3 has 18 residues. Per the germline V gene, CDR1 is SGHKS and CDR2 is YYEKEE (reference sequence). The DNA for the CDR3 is TGTGCCAGCAGCTTTCGGCAGGGAAGTTCCTCTGGGGCCAACGTCCTGACTTTC. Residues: CASSFRQGSSSGANVLTF.

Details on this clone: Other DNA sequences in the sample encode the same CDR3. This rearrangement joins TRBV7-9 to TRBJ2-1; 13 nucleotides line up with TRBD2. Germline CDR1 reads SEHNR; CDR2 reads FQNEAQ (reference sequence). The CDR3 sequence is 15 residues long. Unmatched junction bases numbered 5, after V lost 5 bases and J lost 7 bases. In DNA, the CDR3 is TGTGCCAGCAGCCCTGGACTAGCGGGAGTTAATGAGCAGTTCTTC. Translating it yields CASSPGLAGVNEQFF. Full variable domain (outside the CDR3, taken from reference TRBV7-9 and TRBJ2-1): DTGVSQNPRHKITKRGQNVTFRCDPISEHNRLYWYRQTLGQGPEFLTYFQNEAQLEKSRLLSDRFSAERPKGSFSTLEIQRTEQGDSAMYLCASSPGLAGVNEQFFGPGTRLTVL.

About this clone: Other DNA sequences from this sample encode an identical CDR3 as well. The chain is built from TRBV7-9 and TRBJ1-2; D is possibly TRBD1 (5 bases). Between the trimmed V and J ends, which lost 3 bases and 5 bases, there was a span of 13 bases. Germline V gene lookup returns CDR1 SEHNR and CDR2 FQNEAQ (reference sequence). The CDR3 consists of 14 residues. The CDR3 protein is CASSLDGGFYGYTF. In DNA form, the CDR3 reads TGTGCCAGCAGCTTGGACGGGGGGTTTTATGGCTACACCTTC.

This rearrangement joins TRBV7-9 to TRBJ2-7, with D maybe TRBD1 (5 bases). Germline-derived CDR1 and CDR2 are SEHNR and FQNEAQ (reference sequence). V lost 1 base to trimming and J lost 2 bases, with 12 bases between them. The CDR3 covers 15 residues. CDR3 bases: TGTGCCAGCAGCTTAGACAAGAAGGGGACCTACGAGCAGTACTTC. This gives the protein CASSLDKKGTYEQYF. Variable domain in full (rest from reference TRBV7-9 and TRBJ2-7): DTGVSQNPRHKITKRGQNVTFRCDPISEHNRLYWYRQTLGQGPEFLTYFQNEAQLEKSRLLSDRFSAERPKGSFSTLEIQRTEQGDSAMYLCASSLDKKGTYEQYFGPGTRLTVT.

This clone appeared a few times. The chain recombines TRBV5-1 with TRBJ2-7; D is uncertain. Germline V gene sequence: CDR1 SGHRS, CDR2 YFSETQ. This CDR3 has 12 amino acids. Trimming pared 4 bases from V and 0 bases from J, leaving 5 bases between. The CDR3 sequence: CASSGNSYEQYF. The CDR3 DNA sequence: TGCGCCAGCAGCGGGAACTCCTACGAGCAGTACTTC.

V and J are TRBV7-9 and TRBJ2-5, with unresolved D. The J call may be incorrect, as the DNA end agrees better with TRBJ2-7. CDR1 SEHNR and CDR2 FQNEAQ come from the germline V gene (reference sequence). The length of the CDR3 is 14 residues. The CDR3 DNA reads TGTGCCAGCAGCTCTCCGAGCTCTCCCTACGAGCAGTACTTC. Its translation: CASSSPSSPYEQYF.

CDR3 in amino acids: CASSEGRAYNEQFF. The DNA of the CDR3 is TGTGCCAGCTCAGAAGGGAGGGCATACAATGAGCAGTTCTTC. The chain has TRBV7-9 and TRBJ2-1, with 7 bases matching TRBD2. Germline V gives CDR1 SEHNR, CDR2 FQNEAQ (reference sequence). After removal of 8 bases from V and 4 bases from J, the junction contained 8 bases not matched to a gene. CDR3 size: 14 residues.

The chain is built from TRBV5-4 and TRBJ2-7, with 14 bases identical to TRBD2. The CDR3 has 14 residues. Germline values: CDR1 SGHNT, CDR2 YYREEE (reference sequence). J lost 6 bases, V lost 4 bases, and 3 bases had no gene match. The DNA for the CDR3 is TGTGCCAGCAGCGAGACTAGCGGGAGGGGCGAGCAGTACTTC. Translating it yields CASSETSGRGEQYF.

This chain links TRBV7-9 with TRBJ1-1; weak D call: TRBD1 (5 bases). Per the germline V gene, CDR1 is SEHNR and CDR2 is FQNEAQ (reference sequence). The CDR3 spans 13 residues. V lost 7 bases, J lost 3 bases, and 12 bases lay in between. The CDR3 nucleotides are TGTGCCAGCATTCCAGGGCGGTACACTGAAGCTTTCTTT. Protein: CASIPGRYTEAFF. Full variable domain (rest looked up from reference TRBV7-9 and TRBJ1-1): DTGVSQNPRHKITKRGQNVTFRCDPISEHNRLYWYRQTLGQGPEFLTYFQNEAQLEKSRLLSDRFSAERPKGSFSTLEIQRTEQGDSAMYLCASIPGRYTEAFFGQGTRLTVV.

CDR3 loop: CASSPSEGLYYEQYF. CDR3 nucleotide sequence: TGTGCCAGCAGCCCTTCTGAGGGACTTTACTACGAGCAGTACTTC. The rearrangement joins TRBV11-2 to TRBJ2-7, with D possibly being TRBD2 (6 bases). CDR1 is SGHAT and CDR2 is FQNNGV in the germline V gene. V was cut by 5 bases and J by 3 bases, with 17 bases left in between. The CDR3 contains 15 residues.

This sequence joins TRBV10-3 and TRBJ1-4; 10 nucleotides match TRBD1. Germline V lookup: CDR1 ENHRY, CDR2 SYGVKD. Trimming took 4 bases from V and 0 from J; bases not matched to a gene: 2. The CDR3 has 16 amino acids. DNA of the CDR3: TGTGCCATCAGTGGGACAGGGGGAGCAACTAATGAAAAACTGTTTTTT. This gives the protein CAISGTGGATNEKLFF.

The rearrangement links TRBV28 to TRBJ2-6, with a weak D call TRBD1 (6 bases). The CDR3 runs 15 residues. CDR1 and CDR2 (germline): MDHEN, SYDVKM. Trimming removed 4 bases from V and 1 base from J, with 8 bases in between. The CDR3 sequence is CASSWDNSGANVLTF. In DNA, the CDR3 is TGTGCCAGCAGTTGGGACAATTCTGGGGCCAACGTCCTGACTTTC.

CDR3 protein: CASFSGGMADTQYF. As DNA, the CDR3 is TGTGCCAGCTTCTCTGGCGGGATGGCAGATACGCAGTATTTT. V is TRBV28 and J is TRBJ2-3; D perhaps matches TRBD2 (6 bases). CDR1 MDHEN and CDR2 SYDVKM come from the germline V gene. The CDR3 runs to 14 residues. Trimming removed 8 bases at V and 4 bases at J, with 16 bases between.

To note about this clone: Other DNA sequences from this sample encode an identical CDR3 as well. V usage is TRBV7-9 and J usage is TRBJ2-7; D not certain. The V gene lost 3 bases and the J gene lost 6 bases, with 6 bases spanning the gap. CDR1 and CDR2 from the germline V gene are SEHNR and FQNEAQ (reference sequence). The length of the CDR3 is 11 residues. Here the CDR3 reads CASSFSGEQYF. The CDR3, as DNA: TGTGCCAGCAGCTTCTCCGGCGAGCAGTACTTC.

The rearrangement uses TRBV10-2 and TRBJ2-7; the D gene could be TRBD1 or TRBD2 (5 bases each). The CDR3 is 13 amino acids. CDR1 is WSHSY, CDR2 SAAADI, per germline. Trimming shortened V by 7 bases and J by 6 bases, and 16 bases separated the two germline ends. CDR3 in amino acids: CASNERGPAEQYF. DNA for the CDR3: TGCGCCAGCAACGAAAGGGGACCGGCCGAGCAGTACTTC.

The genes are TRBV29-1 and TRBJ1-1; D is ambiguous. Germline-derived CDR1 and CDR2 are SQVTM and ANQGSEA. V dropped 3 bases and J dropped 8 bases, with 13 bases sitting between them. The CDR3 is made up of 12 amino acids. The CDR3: CSVDLGGGEAFF. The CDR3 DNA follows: TGCAGCGTTGATTTGGGCGGCGGGGAAGCTTTCTTT.

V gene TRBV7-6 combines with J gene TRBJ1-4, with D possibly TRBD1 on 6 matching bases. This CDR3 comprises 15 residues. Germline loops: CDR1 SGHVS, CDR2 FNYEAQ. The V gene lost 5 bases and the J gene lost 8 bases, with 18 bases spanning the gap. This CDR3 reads CASSPRVGGAEKLFF. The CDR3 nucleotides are TGTGCCAGCAGCCCACGCGTGGGGGGGGCCGAAAAACTGTTTTTT.